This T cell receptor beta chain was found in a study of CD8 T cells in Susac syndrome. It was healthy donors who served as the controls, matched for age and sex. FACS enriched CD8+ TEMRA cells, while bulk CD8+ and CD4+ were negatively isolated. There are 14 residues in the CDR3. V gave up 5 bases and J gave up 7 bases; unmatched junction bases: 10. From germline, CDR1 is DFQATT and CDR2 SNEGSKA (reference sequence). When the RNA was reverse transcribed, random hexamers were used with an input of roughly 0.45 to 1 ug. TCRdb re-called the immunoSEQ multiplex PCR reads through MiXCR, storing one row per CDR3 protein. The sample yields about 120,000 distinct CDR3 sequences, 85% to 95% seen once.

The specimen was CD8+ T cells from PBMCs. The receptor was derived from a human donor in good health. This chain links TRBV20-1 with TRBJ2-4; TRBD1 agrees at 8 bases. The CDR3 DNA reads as TGCAGTGCTTTGACAGGGGACATCAGGAACATTCAGTACTTC. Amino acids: CSALTGDIRNIQYF.